The 5 T cell receptor beta chains below were found in one sample sequenced in a study of blood T cell repertoires in COVID-19. TCRdb's table, derived via immunoSEQ multiplex PCR, lists solely in-frame clones and lacks some. The data show some 160,000 clones, 79% seen once. Sequencing was performed on PBMCs or T cells enriched from blood (not recorded which). These receptors came from a woman between 65 and 79 years old in a cohort exposed to, infected with or recovered from COVID-19 (not recorded which).

CDR3 in amino acids: CASSQDTSAGYTF. DNA for the CDR3: TGTGCCAGCAGCCAAGATACATCCGCTGGCTACACCTTC. This chain links TRBV4-2 with TRBJ1-2; D gene unclear. Trimming took 0 bases from V and 7 from J, leaving 9 bases between them. The CDR3 length is 13 residues. Germline V gene data show CDR1 as LGHNA and CDR2 as YNFKEQ.

The genes are TRBV27 and TRBJ2-7; 12 bases are shared with TRBD2. V was pared by 7 bases and J by 3 bases, with 4 bases of the junction left unmatched. Germline V lookup: CDR1 MNHEY, CDR2 SMNVEV (reference sequence). The CDR3 totals 14 residues. The CDR3 loop is CASMTSGRYYEQYF. CDR3 nucleotide sequence: TGTGCCAGCATGACTAGCGGGAGATACTACGAGCAGTACTTC.

This clone was counted only a few times. This sample also contains other DNA sequences that code for the same CDR3. CDR3 nucleotides: TGTGCCAGCATCCTCACCGGGGAGCTGTTTTTT. Translating gives CASILTGELFF. The gene calls are TRBV11-2 and TRBJ2-2; D unclear. CDR1 SGHAT and CDR2 FQNNGV come from the germline V gene. This CDR3 is built from 11 residues. V lost 7 bases and J lost 4, with 4 bases in between. The whole variable domain, remainder taken from reference TRBV11-2 and TRBJ2-2, is EAGVAQSPRYKIIEKRQSVAFWCNPISGHATLYWYQQILGQGPKLLIQFQNNGVVDDSQLPKDRFSAERLKGVDSTLKIQPAKLEDSAVYLCASILTGELFFGEGSRLTVL.

This chain uses TRBV27 with TRBJ2-2; TRBD2 agrees at 9 bases. This CDR3 has 17 amino acids. In germline, CDR1 is MNHEY, CDR2 SMNVEV (reference sequence). V lost 3 bases, J lost 0 bases, and 5 bases stayed unmatched. This CDR3 reads CASSFVLAGSNTGELFF. CDR3 sequence (DNA): TGTGCCAGCAGTTTTGTACTAGCGGGTTCGAACACCGGGGAGCTGTTTTTT.

This clone was observed once. The chain employs TRBV18 and TRBJ2-1, with 10 bases lining up with TRBD1. Germline V gene sequence: CDR1 KGHSH, CDR2 LQKENI. J gave up 6 bases and V 3 bases, and 2 bases lay outside the gene matches. This CDR3 contains 14 residues. CDR3 in amino acids: CASSPRTGGNEQFF. The CDR3 DNA sequence: TGTGCCAGCTCACCTAGGACAGGGGGCAATGAGCAGTTCTTC.